This T cell receptor (beta chain) was retrieved from a study of cytomegalovirus exposure and HLA in healthy donors. Germline assignment: CDR1 SNHLY and CDR2 FYNNEI. The CDR3 sequence is 14 residues long. Trimming took off 6 bases at V and 6 bases at J, with 18 bases between the two ends. Study observations and caveats: There were a few CMV-associated chains whose specificity for CMV antigens was confirmed in vitro.

A remark on this clone: Its antigen is undetermined.

In the PCR, 60 Vbeta and 13 Jbeta primers were used. Data came from immunoSEQ multiplex PCR; TCRdb stores just in-frame clones and leaves some out. The sample yields 180,000 or so clones, roughly three quarters seen once. The chain links TRBV2 to TRBJ2-7, with D possibly TRBD1 on 5 matching bases. This clonotype was obtained from a woman between 45 and 65 years old in good health and CMV-seronegative. Sequencing used PBMCs. The CDR3, as DNA: TGTGCCAGCAGCGAACAGACAGTGAGAGGCGAGCAGTACTTC. This encodes CASSEQTVRGEQYF.